The source of this TCR beta chain is a study of cytomegalovirus exposure and HLA in healthy donors. Findings and caveats of the study: Cytomegalovirus-associated status was assigned to fewer than 200 TCR beta chains. A prior analysis recorded that most TCR beta V segments were productive about 87% or about 30% of the time. Sequencing likely generated an artifact that appeared as a cluster of highly shared sequence variants.

Only a few counts were recorded for this clone. Its antigen remains unknown. CDR1 is MNHGY, CDR2 SAAAGT, per germline. The V gene end was trimmed by 5 bases and the J gene end by 1 base; junction bases not matched to a gene: 14. The CDR3 length is 17 residues. The PCR had 60 Vbeta and 13 Jbeta primers. Sequenced by immunoSEQ multiplex PCR; TCRdb stores in-frame clones only, minus some. This table has about 160,000 clones, 80% to 85% appearing once. The sequencing sample was made of PBMCs. The origin of this receptor is a male donor in good health and CMV-seropositive. The chain recombines TRBV6-8 with TRBJ2-7; TRBD1 matches 7 bases. CDR3 in amino acids: CASSEPIDRVNSYEQYF. CDR3 DNA sequence: TGTGCCAGCAGTGAGCCGATAGACAGGGTGAATTCCTACGAGCAGTACTTC.